A single T cell receptor beta chain is shown here with its context. Its specific antigen is unknown. No much larger clonotype is one base removed from it; base qualities were not supplied. Library preparation was by PCR. The sequencing machine was an Illumina HiSeq 4000. Bulk TCR libraries were prepared as previously described, using TCR primers listed in Table S5. The Qiagen AllPrep DNA/RNA kit was used to purify total RNA. Before analysis, reads from multiple sequencing runs of the same library were pooled. Processing in the source paper ran as follows. Reads were retained only if the reads had an exact TCR constant sequence, and the retained reads were trimmed to 150 nt and grouped according to their 12-nt molecular barcodes. Reads inside each barcode group were sub-clustered using a 15% Levenshtein threshold, and a quality-weighted consensus sequence was constructed for each RNA molecule. Non-functional sequences were removed, as were lower-count sequences one edit away from another. On the basis of fitting two negative binomial distributions, barcode sub-clusters with fewer than 20% of the maximum read count were discarded. The public reads were reanalyzed by TCRdb: fastp trimming at Q25, MiXCR alignment, in-frame beta chains only. A single entry per CDR3 protein holds the most common genes and DNA from its merged rows. For this entry, the V and J calls and clone size follow TCRdb and not the study's own pipeline. This sample gives 490,000 or so distinct CDR3 sequences in total; roughly a fifth of them show up just once. Approximately 0.8% of the sample is in the top ten clones.

Reading the germline V gene gives CDR1 SGHTA and CDR2 FQGNSA. There are 16 amino acids in the CDR3, from cysteine to phenylalanine inclusive. The kept DNA is CDR3 alone, 48 bases in frame from the first base. Compared with germline, V lacks 5 bases and J lacks 7 bases; bases without a gene match: 6. The data stem from a study of molecular identifiers for immune sequencing clone quantification listed by TCRdb under 2018. Study-wide context: For a replicate experiment, the RNA from either about 20,000 or 100,000 naive CD8 T cells was divided into five aliquots, and four of those aliquots went on to sequencing. The study was a methods study using CD8 T cells to benchmark molecular-identifier clustering-based TCR repertoire sequencing (MIDCIRS) and TCR RNA copy counting.

Libraries of naive CD8 T cells were built from anywhere between roughly 18,000 and 1,000,000 sorted cells, with 10%, 30% or 50% of the purified RNA used. Naive CD8 T cells were FACS-sorted as CD8+CD4-CCR7+CD45RA+ on a BD FACSAria II into RLT Plus buffer. To test detection sensitivity, Jurkat RNA equivalent to roughly eleven TCR copies was spiked into samples of roughly 18,000-1,000,000 naive CD8 T cells. Enrichment of CD8 T cells was performed with RosetteSep CD8+ T Cell Enrichment Cocktail and Ficoll-Paque, after which ACK red cell lysis was carried out. Overall results and qualifications from the work: The naive libraries included spiked-in Jurkat TCR RNA (roughly 9 copies' worth), and this RNA is not part of the donor repertoire. When barcode sub-clustering was left out, chimeric consensus sequences inflated TCR diversity, with chimeras reaching as high as 47%. Highly expanded clone sizes could be underestimated if identical TCR molecules share a barcode. In CMV-specific effector cells, clones with more than 20 RNA copies accounted for over 97% of molecules, whereas in naive cells such clones accounted for under 1%. Modeling indicated roughly 3.2 TCR RNA copies recovered per cell, compared with about 9.7 by digital PCR, which implies a capture efficiency of around 30%. Spiked-in Jurkat TCR RNA equal to a single cell's worth was reported to be detectable even within 1,100,000 naive CD8 T cells.

Rearrangement joined TRBV7-2 to TRBJ2-1, with 15 middle bases fitting TRBD2. Sequencing was carried out using naive CD8+ T cells from blood, with Jurkat cell RNA spiked in. Per the publication, the cell subset or site label means: FACS-sorted CD8+CD4-CCR7+CD45RA+ naive T cells. The receptor comes from a human donor in good health. Some libraries in this study had Jurkat cell RNA spiked in. The CDR3 protein: CASSPWTSGRANEQFF. The nucleotides read TGTGCCAGCAGCCCCTGGACTAGCGGGAGGGCTAATGAGCAGTTCTTC.